This TCR beta chain was sequenced during a study of CD8 T cells in ankylosing spondylitis. Study results and limitations: A subset of motif variants has previously been described in the synovial fluid and blood of reactive arthritis. From matched ankylosing spondylitis synovial fluid, disease-linked clones were reportedly recovered at significantly enriched levels.

TCRdb re-called the 5' RACE reads through MiXCR, storing one row per CDR3 protein. The table includes about 44,000 distinct CDR3 sequences, approximately 11% detected once. As for this clonotype: Antigen specificity is unknown.

With 8 bases removed from V and 0 bases from J, the gap between germline ends came to 20 bases. The length of the CDR3 is 18 residues. Germline-derived CDR1 and CDR2 are MNHNS and SASEGT. The chain joins TRBV6-1 to TRBJ2-6; D is tentatively TRBD1 or TRBD2 (6 bases each). The TCR comes from a male donor with ankylosing spondylitis or in good health (not recorded which). The sample was blood, either unsorted or a sorted T cell fraction (not recorded which). The CDR3 DNA sequence: TGTGCCAGCGGAGAGACAGGCGGGGCTGTCTCTGGGGCCAACGTCCTGACTTTC. Translated: CASGETGGAVSGANVLTF.